These 11 T cell receptor beta chains were all obtained from the same sample, sequenced in a study of OX40 agonist ivuxolimab in advanced cancers. The receptor library was made with the immunoSEQ multiplex PCR assay. The clones in this table, taken by TCRdb from immuneACCESS, are in-frame only. Not every clone is retained; where verified, under half of the shortfall comes from an unresolved V gene, and the cause of the rest is unknown. The sample table records more than 15,000 clones; 74% of these occur just once. The ten largest make up about 26% of the sample. Sequencing used CD4+ or CD8+ T cells sorted from blood, obtained in a trial of the OX40 agonist ivuxolimab. The receptors here all came from an adult with an advanced solid tumor such as melanoma, head and neck, liver or kidney cancer.

The J gene is TRBJ2-3, the V gene TRBV2, with D possibly being TRBD1 or TRBD2 (6 bases each). The CDR3 has 15 amino acids. Trimming took 5 bases from V and 5 from J, leaving 17 bases between them. Per germline, CDR1 SNHLY and CDR2 FYNNEI. The CDR3 DNA reads as TGTGCCAGCAGTCCGGGGGCGGGACCCGGAGATACGCAGTATTTT. Translated, it gives CASSPGAGPGDTQYF.

The chain recombines TRBV2 with TRBJ2-7; D not resolved. The V end was cut by 5 bases, the J end by 2 bases, with 7 bases between. Per germline, CDR1 SNHLY and CDR2 FYNNEI. The CDR3 runs to 12 residues. CDR3 in DNA: TGTGCCAGCAGTAGGGTAGCCTACGAGCAGTACTTC. Amino acids: CASSRVAYEQYF. Filled out from reference TRBV2 and TRBJ2-7, the complete variable domain reads EPEVTQTPSHQVTQMGQEVILRCVPISNHLYFYWYRQILGQKVEFLVSFYNNEISEKSEIFDDQFSVERPDGSNFTLKIRSTKLEDSAMYFCASSRVAYEQYFGPGTRLTVT.

This clone was found a few times. The rearrangement links TRBV2 to TRBJ1-3; D perhaps matches TRBD1 (6 bases). Deletions cut 5 bases from V and 4 bases from J, with 12 bases between. The CDR3 sequence is 14 residues long. Germline CDR1 reads SNHLY; CDR2 reads FYNNEI. CDR3 loop: CASSWTETGNTIYF. The CDR3 DNA is TGTGCCAGCAGTTGGACAGAGACGGGAAACACCATATATTTT.

The chain uses TRBV27 and TRBJ2-7, with D possibly being TRBD1 (5 bases). CDR3 length equals 14 residues. V lost 6 bases and J 5 bases, leaving 17 bases between the germline ends. Germline V lookup: CDR1 MNHEY, CDR2 SMNVEV (reference sequence). The CDR3 reads CASSPRAGKDEQYF. The CDR3 DNA reads TGTGCCAGCAGCCCTCGGGCAGGGAAGGACGAGCAGTACTTC.

The chain couples TRBV5-1 to TRBJ2-7, with 8 bases fitting TRBD1. The J segment lost 2 bases and the V segment lost 3 bases, leaving 4 bases of the junction unmatched. Germline V lookup: CDR1 SGHRS, CDR2 YFSETQ. This CDR3 has 14 amino acids. CDR3 in amino acids: CASSWRTGTYEQYF. In DNA form, the CDR3 reads TGCGCCAGCAGCTGGCGGACAGGGACCTACGAGCAGTACTTC.

The chain is built from TRBV5-5 and TRBJ2-7, with D possibly being TRBD2 (5 bases). The CDR3 length is 15 residues. Trimming shortened V by 3 bases and J by 6 bases, and 19 bases separated the two germline ends. Germline V gives CDR1 SGHKS, CDR2 YYEKEE (reference sequence). Here the CDR3 reads CASSSRDLPRLEQYF. The CDR3 DNA is TGTGCCAGCAGCTCCCGGGATCTCCCCCGACTCGAGCAGTACTTC.

In its sample, this clone was seen once. The chain employs TRBV27 and TRBJ2-5; TRBD2 agrees at 7 bases. Germline CDR1 MNHEY, CDR2 SMNVEV (reference sequence). The CDR3 extends over 15 amino acids. Trimming cost V 6 bases and J 1 base; bases outside gene matches: 8. The CDR3 spells CASSLLGEGQETQYF. The CDR3 region has the DNA TGTGCCAGCAGCTTGCTAGGGGAGGGCCAAGAGACCCAGTACTTC.

The V and J genes are TRBV9 and TRBJ2-2; D remains ambiguous. The CDR3 has 13 amino acids. Germline V CDR1 and CDR2: SGDLS, YYNGEE. With 0 bases removed from V and 4 bases from J, the gap between germline ends came to 4 bases. The CDR3 DNA is TGTGCCAGCAGCGTAGCGGGCACCGGGGAGCTGTTTTTT. This encodes CASSVAGTGELFF.

The rearrangement uses TRBV7-2 and TRBJ2-7, with TRBD2 as a possible D gene (6 bases). The V and J ends lost 1 base and 6 bases respectively, with 13 bases between them. The CDR3 length is 14 residues. CDR1 and CDR2 (germline): SGHTA, FQGNSA. The CDR3 is CASSLGGTPLEQYF. CDR3 DNA: TGTGCCAGCAGCTTAGGAGGGACTCCCCTCGAGCAGTACTTC.

The V call is TRBV7-9, the J call TRBJ2-2; D call uncertain. V lost 4 bases and J 6 bases, leaving 6 bases between the germline ends. The CDR3 is 12 residues long. Germline V gene lookup returns CDR1 SEHNR and CDR2 FQNEAQ (reference sequence). The CDR3 sequence: CASSSLSGELFF. In DNA form, the CDR3 reads TGTGCCAGCAGCTCCTTGTCCGGGGAGCTGTTTTTT.

The rearrangement uses TRBV28 and TRBJ2-3; TRBD1 aligns across 7 bases. V lost 5 bases, J lost 2 bases, and 7 bases stayed unmatched. This CDR3 spans 15 amino acids. Germline lookup yields CDR1 MDHEN and CDR2 SYDVKM. CDR3 residues: CASSDGTEVTDTQYF. The CDR3 DNA sequence: TGTGCCAGCAGTGACGGGACAGAGGTCACAGATACGCAGTATTTT.